The entry below gives a single T cell receptor beta chain sequence along with its context. Its antigen is unidentified. CDR3 length: 14 residues. The V gene's germline CDR1 is SNHLY and CDR2 FYNNEI. This sample is part of a study of cytomegalovirus exposure and HLA in healthy donors. About the research overall: A preliminary data release comprised 80 million to 95 million unique TCRs obtained from HLA-typed donors.

Study-level points and caveats: The dataset shows that most TCR sequences were rare, while some public TCRs occurred in many donors.

The PCR was carried out with 60 Vbeta primers and 13 Jbeta primers. Repertoires were generated with immunoSEQ multiplex PCR, while TCRdb's copy carries only in-frame clones and drops some. The table includes about 150,000 clones, around 84% detected once. The sequence came from a man aged 18 to 30 in good health and CMV-seronegative. Source material: PBMCs. The chain carries TRBV2 and TRBJ2-5, with D possibly being TRBD1 (5 bases). The J call is uncertain, as TRBJ2-7 better fits the DNA end. The CDR3 reads CASSEGTLSYEQYF. The CDR3 region has the DNA TGTGCCAGCAGTGAAGGGACACTTTCCTACGAGCAGTACTTC.